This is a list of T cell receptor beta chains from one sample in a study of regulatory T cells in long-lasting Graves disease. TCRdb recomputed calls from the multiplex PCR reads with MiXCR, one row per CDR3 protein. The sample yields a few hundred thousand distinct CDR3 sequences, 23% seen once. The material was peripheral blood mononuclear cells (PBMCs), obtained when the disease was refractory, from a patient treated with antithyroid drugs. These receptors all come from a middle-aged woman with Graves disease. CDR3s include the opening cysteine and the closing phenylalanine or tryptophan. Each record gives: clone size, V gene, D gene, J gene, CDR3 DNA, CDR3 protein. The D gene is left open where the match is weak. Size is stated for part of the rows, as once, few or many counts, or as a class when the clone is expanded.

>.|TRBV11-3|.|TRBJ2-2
TGTGCCAGCAGCTTAGTTGGGACAAAACCCGGGGAGCTGTTTTTT
CASSLVGTKPGELFF
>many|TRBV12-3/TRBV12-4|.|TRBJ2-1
TGTGCCAGCAGTTCCCGCCTAAGTGAGAGCGTTGAGCAGTTCTTC
CASSSRLSESVEQFF
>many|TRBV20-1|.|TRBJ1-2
TGCAGTGCTAGATTAGGGGCTGGCTACACCTTC
CSARLGAGYTF
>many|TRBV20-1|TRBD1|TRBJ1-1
TGCAGTGCTAGAGAAGCAGGGGGCAAAGCTTTCTTT
CSAREAGGKAFF
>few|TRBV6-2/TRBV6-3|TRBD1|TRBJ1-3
TGTGCCAGCAGTTACTCGGGACAGCGCTCTGGAAACACCATATATTTT
CASSYSGQRSGNTIYF
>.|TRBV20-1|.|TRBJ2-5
TGCAGTGCTCCCACCTTCCTAGTTGGGGAGACCCAGTACTTC
CSAPTFLVGETQYF
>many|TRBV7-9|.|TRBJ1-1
TGTGCCAGCAGTTTGGTCCTGAACACTGAAGCTTTCTTT
CASSLVLNTEAFF
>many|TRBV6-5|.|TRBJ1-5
TGTGCCAGCAGTTACAGGACCGCTAGCAATCAGCCCCAGCATTTT
CASSYRTASNQPQHF
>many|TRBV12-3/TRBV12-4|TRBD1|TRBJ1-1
TGTGCCAGCAGCCCAGGGGGCACGAACACTGAAGCTTTCTTT
CASSPGGTNTEAFF
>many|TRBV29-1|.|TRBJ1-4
TGCAGCGGCCTCCTCCAAGCAACTAATGAAAAACTGTTTTTT
CSGLLQATNEKLFF
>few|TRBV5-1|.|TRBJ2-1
TGCGCCAGCAGCTTGGCCCCAGGGGAGTACTACAATGAGCAGTTCTTC
CASSLAPGEYYNEQFF
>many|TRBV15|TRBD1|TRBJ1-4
TGTGCCACCAGCAGAGCTGGGACAGCGACCGAAAAACTGTTTTTT
CATSRAGTATEKLFF
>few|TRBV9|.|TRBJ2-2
TGTGCCAGCAGAGGGGACAAGATGGCCGGGGAGCTGTTTTTT
CASRGDKMAGELFF
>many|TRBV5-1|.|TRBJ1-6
TGTGCCAGCAGACAGAGCTCCTATAATTCACCCCTCCACTTT
CASRQSSYNSPLHF
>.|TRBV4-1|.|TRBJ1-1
TGCGCCAGTAAAATGATCGGCGGACGGAGAGAAGCTTTCTTT
CASKMIGGRREAFF
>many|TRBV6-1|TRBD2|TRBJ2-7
TGTGCCAGCAGTGGCACCAGACTAGCATCCTACGAGCAGTACTTC
CASSGTRLASYEQYF
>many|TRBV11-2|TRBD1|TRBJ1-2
TGTGCCAGCAGCTCGAGGAACTACAGGGGAAGTTACTATGGCTACACCTTC
CASSSRNYRGSYYGYTF
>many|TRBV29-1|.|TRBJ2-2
TGCAGCGGGGAAGGGGACACCGGGGAGCTGTTTTTT
CSGEGDTGELFF
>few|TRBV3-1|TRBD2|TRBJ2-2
TGTGCCAGCAGCCAAGAGTTACTAGCGGGAGGCATGTTTTTT
CASSQELLAGGMFF
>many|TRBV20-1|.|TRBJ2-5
TGCAGTGCTGCTACGGGCCCGGGGGAGACCCAGTACTTC
CSAATGPGETQYF
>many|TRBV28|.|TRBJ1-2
TGTGCCAGCAGTTCCGGGACGGACTATGGCTACACCTTC
CASSSGTDYGYTF
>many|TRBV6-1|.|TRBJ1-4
TGTGCCAGCAGTGAAGATCCAGGGAGGGAAAAACTGTTTTTT
CASSEDPGREKLFF
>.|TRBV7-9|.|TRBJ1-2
TGTGCCAGCAGCTCGGGACAAGTCGCCTATGGCTACACCTTC
CASSSGQVAYGYTF